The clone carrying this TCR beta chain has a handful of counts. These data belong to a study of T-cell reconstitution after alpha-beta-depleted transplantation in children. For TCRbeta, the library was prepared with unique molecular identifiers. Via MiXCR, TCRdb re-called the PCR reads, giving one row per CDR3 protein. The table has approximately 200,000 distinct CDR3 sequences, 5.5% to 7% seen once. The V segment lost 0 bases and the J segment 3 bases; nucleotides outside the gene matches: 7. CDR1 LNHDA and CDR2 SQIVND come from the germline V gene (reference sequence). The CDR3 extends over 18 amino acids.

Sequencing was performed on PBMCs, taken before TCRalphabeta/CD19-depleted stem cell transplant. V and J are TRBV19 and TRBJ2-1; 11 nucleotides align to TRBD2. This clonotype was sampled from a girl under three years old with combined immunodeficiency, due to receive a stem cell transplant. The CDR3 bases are TGTGCCAGTAGTATAGATCTAGGGGGACTAGCGGACTACAATGAGCAGTTCTTC. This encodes CASSIDLGGLADYNEQFF.